This paragraph reports one T cell receptor beta chain. Its antigen is not known. This CDR3 has 13 residues. CDR1 and CDR2 (germline): ENHRY, SYGVKD. With 6 bases clipped from V and 5 bases from J, the junction kept 6 bases outside the gene matches. This entry is derived from a study of cytomegalovirus exposure and HLA in healthy donors. Points from the study as a whole: Earlier analysis yielded a pattern in which most TCR beta V segments were productive about 87% or about 30% of the time. Serostatus for CMV was the only available immune exposure information.

Both 60 Vbeta primers and 13 Jbeta primers went into the PCR. Assay: immunoSEQ multiplex PCR; the TCRdb copy retains only in-frame clones and omits some. In the table there are about 110,000 clones, approximately 80% of which are singletons. The chain links TRBV10-3 to TRBJ1-2, with TRBD1 identical over 7 bases. The sequenced sample consisted of PBMCs. The sequence was obtained from a young woman in good health and CMV-seropositive. CDR3 region: CAISRDSYYGYTF. CDR3 in DNA: TGTGCCATCAGCCGGGACAGCTATTATGGCTACACCTTC.